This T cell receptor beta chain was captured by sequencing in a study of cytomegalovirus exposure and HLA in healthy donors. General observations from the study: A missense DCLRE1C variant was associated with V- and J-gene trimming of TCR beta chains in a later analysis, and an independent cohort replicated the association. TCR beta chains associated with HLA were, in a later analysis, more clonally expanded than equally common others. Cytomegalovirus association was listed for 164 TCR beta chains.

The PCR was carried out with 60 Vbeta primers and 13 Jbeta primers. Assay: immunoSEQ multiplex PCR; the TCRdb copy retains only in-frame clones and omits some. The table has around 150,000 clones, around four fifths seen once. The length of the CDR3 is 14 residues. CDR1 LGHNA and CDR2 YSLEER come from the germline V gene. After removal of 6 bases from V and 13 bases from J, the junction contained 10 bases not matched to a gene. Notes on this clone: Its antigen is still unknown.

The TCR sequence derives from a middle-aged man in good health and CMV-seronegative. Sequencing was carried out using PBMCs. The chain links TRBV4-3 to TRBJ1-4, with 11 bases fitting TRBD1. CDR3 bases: TGCGCCAGCAGTCCCGGACAGGGGGCGCCCAGACTGTTTTTT. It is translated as CASSPGQGAPRLFF.